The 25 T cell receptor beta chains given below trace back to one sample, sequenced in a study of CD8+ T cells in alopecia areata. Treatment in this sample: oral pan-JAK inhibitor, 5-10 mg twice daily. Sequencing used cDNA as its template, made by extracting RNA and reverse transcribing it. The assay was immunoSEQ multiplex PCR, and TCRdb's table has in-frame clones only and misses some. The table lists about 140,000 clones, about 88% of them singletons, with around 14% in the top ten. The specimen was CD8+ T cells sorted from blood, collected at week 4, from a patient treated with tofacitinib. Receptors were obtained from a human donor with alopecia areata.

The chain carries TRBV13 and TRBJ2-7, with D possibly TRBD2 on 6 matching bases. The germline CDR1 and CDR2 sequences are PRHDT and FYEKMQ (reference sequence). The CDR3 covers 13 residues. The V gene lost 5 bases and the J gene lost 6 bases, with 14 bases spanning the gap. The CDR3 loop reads CASSGDSRPEQYF. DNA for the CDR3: TGTGCCAGCAGCGGGGACTCCCGCCCCGAGCAGTACTTC. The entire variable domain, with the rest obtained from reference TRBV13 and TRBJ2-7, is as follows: AAGVIQSPRHLIKEKRETATLKCYPIPRHDTVYWYQQGPGQDPQFLISFYEKMQSDKGSIPDRFSAQQFSDYHSELNMSSLELGDSALYFCASSGDSRPEQYFGPGTRLTVT.

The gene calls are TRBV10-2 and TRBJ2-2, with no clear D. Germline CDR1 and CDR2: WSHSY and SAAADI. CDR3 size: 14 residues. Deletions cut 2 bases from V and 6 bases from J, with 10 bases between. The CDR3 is CASSEPDSAGELFF. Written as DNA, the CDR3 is TGCGCCAGCAGTGAGCCGGATTCGGCCGGGGAGCTGTTTTTT.

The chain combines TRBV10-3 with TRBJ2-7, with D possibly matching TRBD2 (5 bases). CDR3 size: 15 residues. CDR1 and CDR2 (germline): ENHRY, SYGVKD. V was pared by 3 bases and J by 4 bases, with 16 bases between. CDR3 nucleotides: TGTGCCATCAGTGAAGATTGGCGGGTCAGGTACGAGCAGTACTTC. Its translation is CAISEDWRVRYEQYF.

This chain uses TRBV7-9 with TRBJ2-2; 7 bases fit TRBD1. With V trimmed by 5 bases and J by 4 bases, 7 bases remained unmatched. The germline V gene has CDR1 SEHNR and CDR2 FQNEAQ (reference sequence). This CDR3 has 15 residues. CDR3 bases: TGTGCCAGCAGCGCCAGACAGGGTCTCACCGGGGAGCTGTTTTTT. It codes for CASSARQGLTGELFF.

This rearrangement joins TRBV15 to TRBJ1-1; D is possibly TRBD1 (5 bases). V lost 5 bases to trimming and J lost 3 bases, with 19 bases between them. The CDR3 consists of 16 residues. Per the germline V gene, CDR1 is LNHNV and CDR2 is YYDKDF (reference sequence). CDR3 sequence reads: CATSSRKKQDDTEAFF. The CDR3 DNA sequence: TGTGCCACCAGCTCACGTAAGAAACAGGATGACACTGAAGCTTTCTTT.

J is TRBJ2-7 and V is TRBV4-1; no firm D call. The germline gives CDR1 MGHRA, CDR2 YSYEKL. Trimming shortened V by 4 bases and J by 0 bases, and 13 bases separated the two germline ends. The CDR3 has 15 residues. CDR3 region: CASSLDSWASYEQYF. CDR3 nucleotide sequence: TGCGCCAGCAGCCTAGACTCCTGGGCCTCCTACGAGCAGTACTTC.

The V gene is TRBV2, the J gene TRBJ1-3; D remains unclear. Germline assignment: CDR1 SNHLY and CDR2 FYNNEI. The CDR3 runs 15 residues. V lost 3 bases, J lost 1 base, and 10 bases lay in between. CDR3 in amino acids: CASSEFGVSGNTIYF. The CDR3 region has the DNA TGTGCCAGCAGTGAGTTCGGGGTATCTGGAAACACCATATATTTT.

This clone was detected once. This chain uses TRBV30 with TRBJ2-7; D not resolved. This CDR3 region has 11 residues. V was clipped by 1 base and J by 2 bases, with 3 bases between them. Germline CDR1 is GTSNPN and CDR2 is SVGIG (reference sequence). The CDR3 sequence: CAWSDAYEQYF. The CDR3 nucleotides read TGTGCCTGGAGTGACGCCTACGAGCAGTACTTC.

For the CDR3, the DNA is TGTGCCAGCAGCTTAGCGGGTTCCCCTGGAGATACGCAGTATTTT. It is translated as CASSLAGSPGDTQYF. The rearrangement uses TRBV7-9 and TRBJ2-3, with D hard to call. The CDR3 consists of 15 residues. Per germline, CDR1 SEHNR and CDR2 FQNEAQ (reference sequence). The V and J ends lost 0 bases and 5 bases respectively, with 12 bases between them.

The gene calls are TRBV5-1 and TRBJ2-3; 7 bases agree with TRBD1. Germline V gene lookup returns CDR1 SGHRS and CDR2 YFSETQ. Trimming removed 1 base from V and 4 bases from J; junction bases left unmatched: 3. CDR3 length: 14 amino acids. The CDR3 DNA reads TGCGCCAGCAGCTTGACAGGGGAAGCAGATACGCAGTATTTT. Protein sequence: CASSLTGEADTQYF.

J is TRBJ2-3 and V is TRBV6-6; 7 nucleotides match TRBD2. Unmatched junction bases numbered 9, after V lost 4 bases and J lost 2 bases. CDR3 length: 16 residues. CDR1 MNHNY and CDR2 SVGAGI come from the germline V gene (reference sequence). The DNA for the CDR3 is TGTGCCAGCAGTTCGGGACTACTTCCAGCCACAGATACGCAGTATTTT. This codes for CASSSGLLPATDTQYF.

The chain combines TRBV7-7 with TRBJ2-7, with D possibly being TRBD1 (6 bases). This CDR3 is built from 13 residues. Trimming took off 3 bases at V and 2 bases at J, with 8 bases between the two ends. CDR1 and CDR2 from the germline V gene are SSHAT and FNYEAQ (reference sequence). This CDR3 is CASSLKGAYEQYF. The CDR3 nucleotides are TGTGCCAGCAGCTTGAAGGGGGCCTACGAGCAGTACTTC. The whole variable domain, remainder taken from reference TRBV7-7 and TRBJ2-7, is GAGVSQSPRYKVTKRGQDVTLRCDPISSHATLYWYQQALGQGPEFLTYFNYEAQPDKSGLPSDRFSAERPEGSISTLTIQRTEQRDSAMYRCASSLKGAYEQYFGPGTRLTVT.

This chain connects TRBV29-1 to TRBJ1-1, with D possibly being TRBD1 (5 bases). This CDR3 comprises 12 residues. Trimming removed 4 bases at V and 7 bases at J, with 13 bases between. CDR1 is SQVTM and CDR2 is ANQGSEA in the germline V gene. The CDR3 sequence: CSVGDREHEAFF. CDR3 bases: TGCAGCGTTGGGGACCGAGAGCATGAAGCTTTCTTT.

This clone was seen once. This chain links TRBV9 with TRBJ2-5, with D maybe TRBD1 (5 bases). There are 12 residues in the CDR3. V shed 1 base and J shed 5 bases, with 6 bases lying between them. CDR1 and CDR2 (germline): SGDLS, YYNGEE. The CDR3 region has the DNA TGTGCCAGCAGCGTATGGGGCGAGACCCAGTACTTC. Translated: CASSVWGETQYF.

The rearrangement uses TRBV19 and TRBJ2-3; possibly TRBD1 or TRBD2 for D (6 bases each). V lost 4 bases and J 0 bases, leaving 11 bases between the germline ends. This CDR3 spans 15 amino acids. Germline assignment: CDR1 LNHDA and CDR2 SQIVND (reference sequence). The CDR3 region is CASSRGAASTDTQYF. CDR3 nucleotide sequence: TGTGCCAGTAGTAGGGGGGCAGCGAGCACAGATACGCAGTATTTT. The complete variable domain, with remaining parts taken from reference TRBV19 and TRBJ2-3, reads DGGITQSPKYLFRKEGQNVTLSCEQNLNHDAMYWYRQDPGQGLRLIYYSQIVNDFQKGDIAEGYSVSREKKESFPLTVTSAQKNPTAFYLCASSRGAASTDTQYFGPGTRLTVL.

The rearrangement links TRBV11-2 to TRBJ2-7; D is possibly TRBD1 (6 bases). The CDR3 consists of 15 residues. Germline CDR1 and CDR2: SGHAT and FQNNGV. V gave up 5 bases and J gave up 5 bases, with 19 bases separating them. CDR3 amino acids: CASSGNRENGDEQYF. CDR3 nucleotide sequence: TGTGCCAGCAGCGGCAACAGGGAGAATGGGGACGAGCAGTACTTC. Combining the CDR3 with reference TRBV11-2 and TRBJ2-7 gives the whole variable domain EAGVAQSPRYKIIEKRQSVAFWCNPISGHATLYWYQQILGQGPKLLIQFQNNGVVDDSQLPKDRFSAERLKGVDSTLKIQPAKLEDSAVYLCASSGNRENGDEQYFGPGTRLTVT.

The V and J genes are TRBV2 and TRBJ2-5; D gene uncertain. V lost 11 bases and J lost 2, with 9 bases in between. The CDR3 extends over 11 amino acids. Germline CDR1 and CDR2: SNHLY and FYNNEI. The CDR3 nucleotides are TGTGCCGGCGGCACGCAAGAGACCCAGTACTTC. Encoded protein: CAGGTQETQYF. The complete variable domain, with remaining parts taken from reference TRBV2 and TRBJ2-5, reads EPEVTQTPSHQVTQMGQEVILRCVPISNHLYFYWYRQILGQKVEFLVSFYNNEISEKSEIFDDQFSVERPDGSNFTLKIRSTKLEDSAMYFCAGGTQETQYFGPGTRLLVL.

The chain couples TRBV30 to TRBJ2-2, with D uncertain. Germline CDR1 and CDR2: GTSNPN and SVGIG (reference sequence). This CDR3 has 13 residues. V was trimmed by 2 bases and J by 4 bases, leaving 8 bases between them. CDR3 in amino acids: CAWSLDLTGELFF. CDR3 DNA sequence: TGTGCCTGGAGTCTAGACCTCACCGGGGAGCTGTTTTTT.

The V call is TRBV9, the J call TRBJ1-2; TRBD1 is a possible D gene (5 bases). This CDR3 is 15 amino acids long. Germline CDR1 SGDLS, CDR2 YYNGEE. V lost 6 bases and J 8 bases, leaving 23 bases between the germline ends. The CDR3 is CASIKTTPRGRGYTF. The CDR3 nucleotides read TGTGCCAGCATCAAGACTACACCAAGGGGTCGGGGCTACACCTTC.

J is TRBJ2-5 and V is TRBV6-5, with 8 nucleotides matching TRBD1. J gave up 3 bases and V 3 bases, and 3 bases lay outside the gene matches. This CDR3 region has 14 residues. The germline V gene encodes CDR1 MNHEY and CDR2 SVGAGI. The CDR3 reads CASSYSGGEETQYF. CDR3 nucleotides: TGTGCCAGCAGTTATTCAGGGGGCGAAGAGACCCAGTACTTC.

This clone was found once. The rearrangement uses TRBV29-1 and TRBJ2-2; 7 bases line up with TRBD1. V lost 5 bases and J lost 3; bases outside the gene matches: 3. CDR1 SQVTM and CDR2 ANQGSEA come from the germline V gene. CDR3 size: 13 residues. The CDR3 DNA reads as TGCAGCGTTCTGACAGGGCACACCGGGGAGCTGTTTTTT. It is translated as CSVLTGHTGELFF.

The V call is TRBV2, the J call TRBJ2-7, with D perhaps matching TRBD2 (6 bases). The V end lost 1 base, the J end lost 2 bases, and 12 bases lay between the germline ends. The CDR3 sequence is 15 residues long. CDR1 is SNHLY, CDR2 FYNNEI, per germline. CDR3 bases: TGTGCCAGCAGTGAAGAAGGAGGGGCCCCCTACGAGCAGTACTTC. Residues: CASSEEGGAPYEQYF. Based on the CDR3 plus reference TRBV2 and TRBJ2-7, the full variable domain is EPEVTQTPSHQVTQMGQEVILRCVPISNHLYFYWYRQILGQKVEFLVSFYNNEISEKSEIFDDQFSVERPDGSNFTLKIRSTKLEDSAMYFCASSEEGGAPYEQYFGPGTRLTVT.

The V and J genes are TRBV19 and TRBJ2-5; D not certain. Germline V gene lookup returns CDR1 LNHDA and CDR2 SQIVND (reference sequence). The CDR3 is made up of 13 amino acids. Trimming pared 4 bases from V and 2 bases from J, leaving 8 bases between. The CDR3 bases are TGTGCCAGTAGTACAAGGGCGCAAGAGACCCAGTACTTC. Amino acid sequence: CASSTRAQETQYF. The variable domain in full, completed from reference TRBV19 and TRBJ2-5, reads DGGITQSPKYLFRKEGQNVTLSCEQNLNHDAMYWYRQDPGQGLRLIYYSQIVNDFQKGDIAEGYSVSREKKESFPLTVTSAQKNPTAFYLCASSTRAQETQYFGPGTRLLVL.

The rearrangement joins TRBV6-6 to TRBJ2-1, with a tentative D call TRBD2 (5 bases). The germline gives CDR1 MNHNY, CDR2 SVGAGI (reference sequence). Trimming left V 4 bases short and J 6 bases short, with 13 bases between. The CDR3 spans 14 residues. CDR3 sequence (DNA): TGTGCCAGCAGTTTCCGGGAAACGCCCAATGAGCAGTTCTTC. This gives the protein CASSFRETPNEQFF.

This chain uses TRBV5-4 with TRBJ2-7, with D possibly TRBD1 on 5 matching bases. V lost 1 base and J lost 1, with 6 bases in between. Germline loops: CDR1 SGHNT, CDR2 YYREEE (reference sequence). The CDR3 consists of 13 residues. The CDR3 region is CASSLRGSYEQYF. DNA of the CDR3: TGTGCCAGCAGCTTGAGGGGATCCTACGAGCAGTACTTC.